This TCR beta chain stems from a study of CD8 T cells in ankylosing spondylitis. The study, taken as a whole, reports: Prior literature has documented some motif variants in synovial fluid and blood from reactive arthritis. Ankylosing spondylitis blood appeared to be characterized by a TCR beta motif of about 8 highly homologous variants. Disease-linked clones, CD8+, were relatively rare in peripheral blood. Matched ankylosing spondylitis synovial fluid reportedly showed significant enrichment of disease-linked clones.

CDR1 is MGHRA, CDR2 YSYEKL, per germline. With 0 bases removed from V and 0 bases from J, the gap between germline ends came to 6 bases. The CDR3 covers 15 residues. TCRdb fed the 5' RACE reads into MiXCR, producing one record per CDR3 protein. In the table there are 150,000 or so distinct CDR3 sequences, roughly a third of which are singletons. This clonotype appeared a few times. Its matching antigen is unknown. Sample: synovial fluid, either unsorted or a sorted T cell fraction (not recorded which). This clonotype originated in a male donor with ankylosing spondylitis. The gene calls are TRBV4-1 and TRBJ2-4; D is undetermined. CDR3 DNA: TGCGCCAGCAGCCAAGATCCGGGAGCCAAAAACATTCAGTACTTC. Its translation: CASSQDPGAKNIQYF.